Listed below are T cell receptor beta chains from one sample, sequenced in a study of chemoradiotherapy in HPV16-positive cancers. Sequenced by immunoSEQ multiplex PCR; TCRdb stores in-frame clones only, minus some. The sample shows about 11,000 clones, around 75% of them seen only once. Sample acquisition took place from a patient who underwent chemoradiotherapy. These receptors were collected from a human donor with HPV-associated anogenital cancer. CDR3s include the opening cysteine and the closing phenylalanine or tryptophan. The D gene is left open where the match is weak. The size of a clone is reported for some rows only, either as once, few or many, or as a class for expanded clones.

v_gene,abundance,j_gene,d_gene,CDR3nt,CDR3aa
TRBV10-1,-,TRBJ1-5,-,TGCGCCACTCAAGAACTGGCTGAGTATAGCAATCAGCCCCAGCATTTT,CATQELAEYSNQPQHF
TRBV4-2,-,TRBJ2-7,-,TGTGCCAGCAGCCAAGATCGGTCCAGCTCCTACGAGCAGTACTTC,CASSQDRSSSYEQYF
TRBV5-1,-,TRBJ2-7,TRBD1,TGCGCCAGCAGCACCGGGACAGGGAGGGGTTACGAGCAGTACTTC,CASSTGTGRGYEQYF
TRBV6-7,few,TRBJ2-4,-,TGTGCCAGCAGTTACTCAGGGGAAAACATTCAGTACTTC,CASSYSGENIQYF
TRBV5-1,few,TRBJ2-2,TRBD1,TGCGCCAGCAGCTTTCGGCAGGGGGCTGGCGGGGAGCTGTTTTTT,CASSFRQGAGGELFF
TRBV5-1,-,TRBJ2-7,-,TGCGCCAGCAGCTTGGTTCGTGTCTTCCCCTACGAGCAGTACTTC,CASSLVRVFPYEQYF
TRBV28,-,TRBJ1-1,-,TGTGCCAGCAGTTTAAAGAACACTGAAGCTTTCTTT,CASSLKNTEAFF
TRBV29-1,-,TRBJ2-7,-,TGCAGCGTTCGTGAAGTTTCATACGAGCAGTACTTC,CSVREVSYEQYF
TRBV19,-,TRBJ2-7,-,TGTGCCAGTAGTAGGACGGATTCCTACGAGCAGTACTTC,CASSRTDSYEQYF
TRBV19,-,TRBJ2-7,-,TGTGCCAGTAGTGACAAAGGGATCCCCGGGGTCGAGCAGTACTTC,CASSDKGIPGVEQYF
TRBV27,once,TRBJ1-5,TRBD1,TGTGCCAGCAGTCCGACTATCGGGACAGTGAATCAGCCCCAGCATTTT,CASSPTIGTVNQPQHF
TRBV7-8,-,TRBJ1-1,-,TGTGCCAGCAACCCGACCCGGACATCCCCTTTCACTGAAGCTTTCTTT,CASNPTRTSPFTEAFF
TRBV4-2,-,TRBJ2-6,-,TGTGCCAGCAGCCAAGACATGGGCTCTGGGGCCAACGTCCTGACTTTC,CASSQDMGSGANVLTF
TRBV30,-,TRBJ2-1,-,TGTGCCTGGACAGGGGGGCTCAATGAGCAGTTCTTC,CAWTGGLNEQFF
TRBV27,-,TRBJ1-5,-,TGTGCCAGCAGTTTGGACCCGTGGGGGCAGCCCCAGCATTTT,CASSLDPWGQPQHF
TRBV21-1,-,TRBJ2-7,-,TGTGCCAGCAGCTTACGCGCAGTATGGGGCACTTACGAGCAGTACTTC,CASSLRAVWGTYEQYF
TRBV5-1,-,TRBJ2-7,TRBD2,TGCGCCAGCAGCCCGGGACTAGCGGGAGCCCAGGAGCAGTACTTC,CASSPGLAGAQEQYF
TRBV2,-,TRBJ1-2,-,TGTGCCAGCAGTGAAAAACCACATGGCTACACCTTC,CASSEKPHGYTF
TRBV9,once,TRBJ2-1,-,TGTGCCAGCAGCGTAGCAGTCGGAGGCTACAATGAGCAGTTCTTC,CASSVAVGGYNEQFF
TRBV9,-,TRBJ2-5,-,TGTGCCAGCAGCGTGGATTATACAGAGACCCAGTACTTC,CASSVDYTETQYF
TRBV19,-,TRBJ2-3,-,TGTGCCAGTAGTATAGGGGGTGTTTTAATGGATACGCAGTATTTT,CASSIGGVLMDTQYF
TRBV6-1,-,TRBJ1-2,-,TGTGCCAGCAATCCGGGAAGGGGTGCTAACTATGGCTACACCTTC,CASNPGRGANYGYTF
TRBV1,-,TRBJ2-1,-,TGCACCAGCAGCCAAGATTGGGGTCGGGAGCGTTCCTACAATGAGCAGTTCTTC,CTSSQDWGRERSYNEQFF
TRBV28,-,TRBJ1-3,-,TGTGCCAGCAGTTTCTCTGCAAACACCATATATTTT,CASSFSANTIYF
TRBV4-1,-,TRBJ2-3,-,TGCGCCAGCAGCCAAGTTATTCTGACAGATACGCAGTATTTT,CASSQVILTDTQYF
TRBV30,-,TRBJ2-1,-,TGTGCCTGGAGCCCTATGACCGATTACAATGAGCAGTTCTTC,CAWSPMTDYNEQFF
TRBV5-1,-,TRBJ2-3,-,TGCGCCAGCAGCGGGACGGTCGCAGATACGCAGTATTTT,CASSGTVADTQYF
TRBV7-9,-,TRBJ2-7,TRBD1,TGTGCCAGCAGCTCCCCGGACAGGGCAACCTACGAGCAGTACTTC,CASSSPDRATYEQYF
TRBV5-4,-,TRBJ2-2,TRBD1,TGTGCCAGCAGCCAGGAACAGGGGGCGACGGAGCTGTTTTTT,CASSQEQGATELFF
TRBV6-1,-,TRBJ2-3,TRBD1,TGTGCCAGCAGTGTCCGGGACAGTAGGACAGATACGCAGTATTTT,CASSVRDSRTDTQYF
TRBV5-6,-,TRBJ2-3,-,TGTGCCAGCAGCGAGGACCTGGGCCCAGATACGCAGTATTTT,CASSEDLGPDTQYF
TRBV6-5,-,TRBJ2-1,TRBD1,TGTGCCAGCAGAATGACAGGGGGACACTACAATGAGCAGTTCTTC,CASRMTGGHYNEQFF
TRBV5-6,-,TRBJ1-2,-,TGTGCCAGCAGCTTCCGGGACAACTATGGCTACACCTTC,CASSFRDNYGYTF
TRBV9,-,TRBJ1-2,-,TGTGCCAGCAGCGTAGCCCAAGGGGACTATGGCTACACCTTC,CASSVAQGDYGYTF
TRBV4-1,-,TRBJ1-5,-,TGCGCCAGCAGCCAAGATCCCACAGGACCCCTAGGTAGCAATCAGCCCCAGCATTTT,CASSQDPTGPLGSNQPQHF
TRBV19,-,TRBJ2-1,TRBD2,TGTGCCAGTAGCCTTAGCGGGAGGGGTGAGCAGTTCTTC,CASSLSGRGEQFF
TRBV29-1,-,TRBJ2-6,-,TGCAGCGTTGGAAGCAGCTCTGGGGCCAACGTCCTGACTTTC,CSVGSSSGANVLTF
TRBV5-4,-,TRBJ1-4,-,TGTGCCAGCAGCTTGTCCACTACAAATGAAAAACTGTTTTTT,CASSLSTTNEKLFF
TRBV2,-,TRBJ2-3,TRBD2,TGTGCCAGCGGCTCCGGGACTAGCGGCACAGATACGCAGTATTTT,CASGSGTSGTDTQYF
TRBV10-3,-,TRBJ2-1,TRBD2,TGTGCCATCAGTGGCGGGACTAGCGAGGTGGATGAGCAGTTCTTC,CAISGGTSEVDEQFF
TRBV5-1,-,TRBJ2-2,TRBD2,TGCGCCAGCAGCTCTGGGGACCGACTAGCGGGTTGGACCGGGGAGCTGTTTTTT,CASSSGDRLAGWTGELFF
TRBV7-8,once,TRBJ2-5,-,TGTGCCAGCAGCCGAGGGGGGTCTTCGGGGGAGACCCAGTACTTC,CASSRGGSSGETQYF
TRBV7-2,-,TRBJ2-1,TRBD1,TGTGCCAGCAGCACCCGCCAACTCCGTGACAGGGGAAAGGGCAATGAGCAGTTCTTC,CASSTRQLRDRGKGNEQFF
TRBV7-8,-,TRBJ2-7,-,TGTGCCAGCAGCTCCAGTTCCCAACTAGGGCAGTACTTC,CASSSSSQLGQYF